The 27 T cell receptor beta chains below were found in one sample sequenced in a study of type 1 and type 2 diabetes patients. The PCR template was genomic DNA. Multiplex PCR with 30 forward and 13 reverse primers amplified the TCR beta CDR3. TCRdb analysed the multiplex PCR reads with MiXCR anew, one entry per CDR3 protein. The sample lists fewer than 350,000 distinct CDR3 sequences, around 47% occurring once. Material for sequencing was peripheral blood mononuclear cells (PBMCs). These receptors originate from a man between 18 and 29 years old with type 2 diabetes.

This clonotype was counted between two and nine times. The chain uses TRBV15 and TRBJ2-1; tentatively, D is TRBD2 (7 bases). Germline CDR1 reads LNHNV; CDR2 reads YYDKDF (reference sequence). The V end was cut by 5 bases, the J end by 5 bases, with 16 bases between. This CDR3 is built from 15 residues. The CDR3 DNA follows: TGTGCCACCAGCCCAGCCCCGGGGGGCGACAATGAGCAGTTCTTC. Translating it yields CATSPAPGGDNEQFF.

This clonotype was counted between two and nine times. The chain has TRBV2 and TRBJ2-3, with D hard to call. V shed 7 bases and J shed 15 bases, with 17 bases lying between them. The germline V gene has CDR1 SNHLY and CDR2 FYNNEI. The CDR3 consists of 11 residues. This CDR3 reads CASKATELSYF. The DNA of the CDR3 is TGTGCCAGCAAGGCGACGGAGCTTAGCTATTTT.

The chain has TRBV12-3 or TRBV12-4 and TRBJ2-5; D may correspond to TRBD1 or TRBD2 (5 bases each). The CDR3 has 15 amino acids. V gave up 5 bases and J gave up 2 bases, with 15 bases separating them. The CDR3 sequence: CASSARDGKQETQYF. The CDR3 DNA sequence: TGTGCCAGCAGTGCCCGGGACGGAAAACAAGAGACCCAGTACTTC.

There are a few counts of this clonotype. The rearrangement links TRBV6-6 to TRBJ2-1, with 8 bases lining up with TRBD2. Per germline, CDR1 MNHNY and CDR2 SVGAGI (reference sequence). The CDR3 totals 16 residues. The V gene end was trimmed by 6 bases and the J gene end by 2 bases; junction bases not matched to a gene: 9. CDR3 in amino acids: CASRTTAGLAYNEQFF. The CDR3 nucleotides are TGTGCCAGCAGGACGACCGCGGGACTAGCCTACAATGAGCAGTTCTTC.

The J gene is TRBJ1-1, the V gene TRBV7-3; D is undetermined. This CDR3 region has 15 residues. Germline values: CDR1 SGHTA, CDR2 FQGTGA. Trimming left V 5 bases short and J 1 base short, with 14 bases between. The DNA of the CDR3 is TGTGCCAGCAGCCACGGACGTGTATGGAACACTGAAGCTTTCTTT. This encodes CASSHGRVWNTEAFF.

In its sample, this clonotype was seen a few times. The chain is built from TRBV12-3 or TRBV12-4 and TRBJ1-5, with 9 bases aligning to TRBD1. The J segment lost 6 bases and the V segment lost 5 bases, leaving 2 bases of the junction unmatched. The CDR3 loop spans 13 amino acids. CDR3 amino acids: CASSRGQGQPQHF. Here the CDR3 DNA reads TGTGCCAGCAGTCGGGGACAGGGTCAGCCCCAGCATTTT.

This clonotype was picked up a small number of times. The chain has TRBV10-1 and TRBJ1-1, with D possibly being TRBD1 (5 bases). Germline V gene lookup returns CDR1 WNHNN and CDR2 SYGVQD (reference sequence). This CDR3 is 13 amino acids long. The ends were cut back, 0 bases at V and 8 bases at J, with 10 bases in the middle. This chain's CDR3 is CASSESGRREAFF. In DNA, the CDR3 is TGCGCCAGCAGTGAGTCGGGGCGTAGGGAAGCTTTCTTT.

The V and J genes are TRBV29-1 and TRBJ2-1; 10 bases align to TRBD1. The trim removed 6 bases at V and 0 bases at J, leaving 11 bases unmatched. The germline V gene encodes CDR1 SQVTM and CDR2 ANQGSEA. The CDR3 totals 17 residues. In DNA form, the CDR3 reads TGCAGCGTCGTGACAGGGGGCAGGCATAACTCCTACAATGAGCAGTTCTTC. Translated: CSVVTGGRHNSYNEQFF.

About this clonotype itself: In this CDR3 the conserved last residue, phenylalanine or tryptophan, is missing, so a read error is likely. This rearrangement joins TRBV2 to TRBJ1-1; D uncertain. CDR1 and CDR2 (germline): SNHLY, FYNNEI. This CDR3 contains 10 residues. V was cut by 6 bases and J by 7 bases, with 6 bases left in between. CDR3 in amino acids: CASRTGEAFL. The CDR3, as DNA: TGTGCCAGCAGGACGGGTGAAGCTTTCCTT.

The V and J genes are TRBV10-3 and TRBJ1-2; TRBD1 matches at 7 bases. The germline gives CDR1 ENHRY, CDR2 SYGVKD. V dropped 10 bases and J dropped 6; count of bases not matched to a gene: 8. The CDR3 covers 12 residues. The CDR3 region has the DNA TGTGCCACCGACAGGGAGAGTGATGGCTACACCTTC. Amino acids: CATDRESDGYTF.

The chain joins TRBV19 to TRBJ2-3; D is possibly TRBD1 or TRBD2 (5 bases each). With 7 bases removed from V and 3 bases from J, the gap between germline ends came to 17 bases. From germline, CDR1 is LNHDA and CDR2 SQIVND (reference sequence). The CDR3 has 15 residues. The DNA of the CDR3 is TGTGCCAGTACGGAGGCAGGGTTGGTTACAGATACGCAGTATTTT. It codes for CASTEAGLVTDTQYF.

V usage is TRBV19 and J usage is TRBJ2-1; 12 bases match TRBD2. V gave up 5 bases and J gave up 10 bases; unmatched junction bases: 9. Germline V gene lookup returns CDR1 LNHDA and CDR2 SQIVND (reference sequence). This CDR3 comprises 15 residues. The CDR3 spells CASSSQTSGRQEQFF. In nucleotides, the CDR3 is TGTGCCAGTAGTTCACAGACTAGCGGGAGACAGGAGCAGTTCTTC. Complete variable domain (other parts from reference TRBV19 and TRBJ2-1): DGGITQSPKYLFRKEGQNVTLSCEQNLNHDAMYWYRQDPGQGLRLIYYSQIVNDFQKGDIAEGYSVSREKKESFPLTVTSAQKNPTAFYLCASSSQTSGRQEQFFGPGTRLTVL.

The V gene is TRBV20-1, the J gene TRBJ2-1, with D possibly matching TRBD1 (6 bases). The germline CDR1 and CDR2 sequences are DFQATT and SNEGSKA (reference sequence). There are 17 residues in the CDR3. The V gene lost 2 bases and the J gene lost 0 bases, with 17 bases spanning the gap. The chain's CDR3 is CSARTLTGRTSYNEQFF. For the CDR3, the DNA is TGCAGTGCTAGAACCCTAACAGGGCGGACCTCCTACAATGAGCAGTTCTTC.

This clonotype was observed at least ten times. This chain uses TRBV2 with TRBJ2-2; 9 bases are a match to TRBD1. This CDR3 is 14 amino acids long. Germline V gives CDR1 SNHLY, CDR2 FYNNEI. The V segment lost 6 bases and the J segment 6 bases; nucleotides outside the gene matches: 5. The DNA for the CDR3 is TGTGCCAGCAGCATACAGGGGGCCGCCGGGGAGCTGTTTTTT. It specifies CASSIQGAAGELFF.

This clonotype was seen repeatedly, ten times or more. The V gene is TRBV25-1, the J gene TRBJ1-1; no clear D. CDR3 length equals 13 residues. Trimming removed 7 bases at V and 1 base at J, with 10 bases between. The germline gives CDR1 MGHDK, CDR2 SYGVNS. The chain's CDR3 is CASMGRRNTEAFF. The DNA of the CDR3 is TGTGCCAGCATGGGAAGAAGGAACACTGAAGCTTTCTTT.

The CDR3 is CASFSLGAYEQYF. The CDR3 nucleotides are TGTGCCAGTTTCTCCTTGGGAGCATACGAGCAGTACTTC. V is TRBV27 and J is TRBJ2-7; D is perhaps TRBD2 (5 bases). This CDR3 is built from 13 residues. Trimming shortened V by 9 bases and J by 4 bases, and 16 bases separated the two germline ends. Germline loops: CDR1 MNHEY, CDR2 SMNVEV (reference sequence).

The rearrangement uses TRBV20-1 and TRBJ1-2; 8 bases fit TRBD1. With 6 bases clipped from V and 0 bases from J, the junction kept 3 bases outside the gene matches. The CDR3 has 13 amino acids. The germline CDR1 and CDR2 sequences are DFQATT and SNEGSKA (reference sequence). CDR3 coding DNA: TGCAGTGCCTGGGACAGGTCTAACTATGGCTACACCTTC. This codes for CSAWDRSNYGYTF.

The V gene is TRBV28, the J gene TRBJ2-2, with TRBD2 matching 7 bases. The length of the CDR3 is 14 residues. With V trimmed by 6 bases and J by 6 bases, 7 bases remained unmatched. CDR1 is MDHEN, CDR2 SYDVKM, per germline. This CDR3 is CASSRTSAAGELFF. The CDR3 coding sequence is TGTGCCAGCAGCCGAACTAGCGCGGCCGGGGAGCTGTTTTTT.

The V and J genes are TRBV7-2 and TRBJ1-2; weak D call: TRBD1 (6 bases). The CDR3 consists of 15 residues. V gave up 1 base and J gave up 4 bases, with 13 bases separating them. Germline assignment: CDR1 SGHTA and CDR2 FQGNSA. This CDR3 reads CASSLGGQLVYGYTF. The CDR3, as DNA: TGTGCCAGCAGCTTAGGCGGACAGCTTGTCTATGGCTACACCTTC.

In this sample, this clonotype turned up many times. The chain employs TRBV6-1 and TRBJ2-7; D possibly corresponds to TRBD2 (5 bases). Deletions cut 4 bases from V and 4 bases from J, with 17 bases between. CDR3 size: 15 residues. Germline V gene sequence: CDR1 MNHNS, CDR2 SASEGT. This CDR3 is CASSALSGSSYEQYF. CDR3 DNA: TGTGCCAGCAGTGCTTTATCGGGATCAAGTTACGAGCAGTACTTC.

This clonotype turned up a few times. J is TRBJ1-2 and V is TRBV7-8; tentatively, D is TRBD1 (5 bases). This CDR3 is 12 amino acids long. In germline, CDR1 is SGHVS, CDR2 FQNEAQ. The V end was cut by 3 bases, the J end by 7 bases, with 9 bases between. The CDR3, as DNA: TGTGCCAGCAGCTTGATTCAGGGTGGCTACACCTTC. It encodes CASSLIQGGYTF.

This clonotype has only a few counts. The V call is TRBV10-3, the J call TRBJ2-7; D is possibly TRBD1 (7 bases). V dropped 10 bases and J dropped 1 base, with 23 bases sitting between them. The CDR3 contains 16 residues. CDR1 and CDR2 from the germline V gene are ENHRY and SYGVKD. The CDR3 protein is CATGSGLRGDSYEQYF. The CDR3 coding sequence is TGTGCCACAGGGAGCGGCCTCAGGGGGGATTCCTACGAGCAGTACTTC.

V gene TRBV4-2 combines with J gene TRBJ1-2; perhaps TRBD1 as D (5 bases). The ends were cut back, 2 bases at V and 5 bases at J, with 18 bases in the middle. This CDR3 contains 16 residues. Looked up from germline, CDR1 is LGHNA and CDR2 is YNFKEQ. The CDR3 DNA sequence: TGTGCCAGCAGCCAACGGGAAACAGGCGGGTTTTATGGCTACACCTTC. Its protein product is CASSQRETGGFYGYTF.

The rearrangement links TRBV6-5 to TRBJ2-7; a possible D gene is TRBD1 (5 bases). The V end was cut by 2 bases, the J end by 0 bases, with 5 bases between. This CDR3 is 13 amino acids long. The germline CDR1 and CDR2 sequences are MNHEY and SVGAGI. The CDR3 is CASSYDSSYEQYF. The CDR3 coding sequence is TGTGCCAGCAGTTACGACAGCTCCTACGAGCAGTACTTC.

The chain links TRBV15 to TRBJ2-5; D is undetermined. This CDR3 region has 14 residues. Trimming left V 0 bases short and J 5 bases short, with 10 bases between. Germline CDR1 and CDR2: LNHNV and YYDKDF (reference sequence). The DNA of the CDR3 is TGTGCCACCAGCAGAGAATTATTGTTGGAGACCCAGTACTTC. Translated: CATSRELLLETQYF.

The gene calls are TRBV12-3 or TRBV12-4 and TRBJ2-2; D tentatively fits TRBD1 or TRBD2 (5 bases each). The CDR3 consists of 16 residues. Trimming took off 10 bases at V and 3 bases at J, with 21 bases between the two ends. The CDR3 protein is CATTMGGDGDTGELFF. The CDR3 nucleotides are TGTGCCACCACCATGGGTGGGGACGGGGACACCGGGGAGCTGTTTTTT.

The J gene is TRBJ1-6, the V gene TRBV30; maybe TRBD1 (5 bases). V gave up 0 bases and J gave up 6 bases, with 15 bases separating them. Per the germline V gene, CDR1 is GTSNPN and CDR2 is SVGIG (reference sequence). CDR3 length: 16 amino acids. The CDR3 sequence: CAWSVAPGGANSPLHF. The CDR3 region has the DNA TGTGCCTGGAGTGTAGCCCCGGGGGGAGCTAATTCACCCCTCCACTTT.